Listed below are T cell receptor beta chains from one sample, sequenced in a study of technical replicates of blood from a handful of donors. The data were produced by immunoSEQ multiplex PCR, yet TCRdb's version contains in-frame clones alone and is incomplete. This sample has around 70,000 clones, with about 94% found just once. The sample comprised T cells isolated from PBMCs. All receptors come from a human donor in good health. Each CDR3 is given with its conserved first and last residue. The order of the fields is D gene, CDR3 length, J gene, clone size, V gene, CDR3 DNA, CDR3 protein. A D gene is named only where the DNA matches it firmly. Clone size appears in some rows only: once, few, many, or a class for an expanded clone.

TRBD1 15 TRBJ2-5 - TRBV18 TGTGCCAGCTCACCAGAACTAGGGGGCGGAGAGACCCAGTACTTC CASSPELGGGETQYF
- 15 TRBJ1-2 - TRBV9 TGTGCCAGCAGCTCCCTGAGCTCCTCGATTTACGGCTACACCTTC CASSSLSSSIYGYTF
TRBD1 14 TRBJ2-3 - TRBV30 TGTGCCTGGTCACCAGGGGGAGCTGGGTATACGCAGTATTTT CAWSPGGAGYTQYF
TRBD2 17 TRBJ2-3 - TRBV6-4 TGTGCCACCTCGAAGTTCCAGCGGGAGGGCCTTTCAGATACGCAGTATTTT CATSKFQREGLSDTQYF
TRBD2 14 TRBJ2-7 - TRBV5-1 TGCGCCAGCAGCTCGACTAGCGGGAGCTACGAGCAGTACTTC CASSSTSGSYEQYF
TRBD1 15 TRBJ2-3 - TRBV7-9 TGTGCCAGCAGCTTTCCGGGACAGCCATCAGATACGCAGTATTTT CASSFPGQPSDTQYF
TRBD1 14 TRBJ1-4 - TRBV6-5 TGTGCCAGCAGTCGAGGGACAGGGGGAGAAAAACTGTTTTTT CASSRGTGGEKLFF
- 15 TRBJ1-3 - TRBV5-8 TGTGCCAGCAGCATACAGGCCAGGACTGGAAACACCATATATTTT CASSIQARTGNTIYF
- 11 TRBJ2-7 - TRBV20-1 TGCAGTGGGTCTCGGGCCTACGAGCAGTACTTC CSGSRAYEQYF
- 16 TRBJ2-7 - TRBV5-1 TGCGCCAGCAGCCCGAGCGGAACCCTTGCCACCTACGAGCAGTACTTC CASSPSGTLATYEQYF
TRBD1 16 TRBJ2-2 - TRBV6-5 TGTGCCAGCAGTTCCCTGGGACAGGGGAACACCGGGGAGCTGTTTTTT CASSSLGQGNTGELFF
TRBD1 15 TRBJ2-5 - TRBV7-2 TGTGCCAGCAGCTTAGCCCAGGGGGCTAGAGAGACCCAGTACTTC CASSLAQGARETQYF
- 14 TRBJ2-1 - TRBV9 TGTGCCAGCAGTGTGCGCGGATTATACAATGAGCAGTTCTTC CASSVRGLYNEQFF
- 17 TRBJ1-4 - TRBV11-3 TGTGCCAGCAGCAAATTCGACAGGCTTGCAACTAATGAAAAACTGTTTTTT CASSKFDRLATNEKLFF
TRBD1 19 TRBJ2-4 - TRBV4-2 TGTGCCAGCAGCCAAGATTTGGACAGGTTTTCGTCTGCCAAAAACATTCAGTACTTC CASSQDLDRFSSAKNIQYF
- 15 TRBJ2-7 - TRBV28 TGTGCCAGCAGTTTATCGCTGGGGAGGAACTACGAGCAGTACTTC CASSLSLGRNYEQYF
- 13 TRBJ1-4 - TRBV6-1 TGTGCCAGCCGGGAGGGCCGTTCAGAAAAACTGTTTTTT CASREGRSEKLFF
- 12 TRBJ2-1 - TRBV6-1 TGTGCCAGCAGTGGTCTATACAATGAGCAGTTCTTC CASSGLYNEQFF
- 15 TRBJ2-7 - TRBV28 TGTGCCAGCAGTTTAACCTCCGACGAGCGAGTGGAGCAGTACTTC CASSLTSDERVEQYF
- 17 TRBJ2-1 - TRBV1 TGCACCAGCAGCCAAGATGCTAGCGGGAGTTCCTACAATGAGCAGTTCTTC CTSSQDASGSSYNEQFF
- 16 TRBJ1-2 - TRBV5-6 TGTGCCAGCAGCCCCGACAGGAACCTAAACAGGGCTGGCTACACCTTC CASSPDRNLNRAGYTF
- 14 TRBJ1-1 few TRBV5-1 TGCGCCAGCAAACCGGGGGGAACGAACACTGAAGCTTTCTTT CASKPGGTNTEAFF
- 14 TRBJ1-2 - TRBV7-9 TGTGCCAGCAGCCAAGACGACAGGAACTATGGCTACACCTTC CASSQDDRNYGYTF
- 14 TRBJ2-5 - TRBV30 TGTGCCTGGAGTGTGGGGACTCTTATAGAGACCCAGTACTTC CAWSVGTLIETQYF
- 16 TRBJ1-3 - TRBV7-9 TGTGCCAGCAGCTATGCAGGGCCGGGTGGTGGAAACACCATATATTTT CASSYAGPGGGNTIYF
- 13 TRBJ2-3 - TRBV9 TGTGCCAGCAGCGTGTCAGATGCAGATACGCAGTATTTT CASSVSDADTQYF
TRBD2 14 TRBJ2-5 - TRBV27 TGTGCCAGCAGTCTAGCGGGGCGCGTAGAGACCCAGTACTTC CASSLAGRVETQYF
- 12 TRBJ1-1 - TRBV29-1 TGCAGCGTTTTTAGGGGAAACACTGAAGCTTTCTTT CSVFRGNTEAFF
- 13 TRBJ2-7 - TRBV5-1 TGCGCCAGCAGGCCTAGCGAGTCCTACGAGCAGTACTTC CASRPSESYEQYF
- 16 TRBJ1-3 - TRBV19 TGTGCCAGTGGGCCGGCGTTTCAAGGCTCTGGAAACACCATATATTTT CASGPAFQGSGNTIYF
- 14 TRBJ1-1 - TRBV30 TGTGCCTGGAGTGTGGACTCCACGAACACTGAAGCTTTCTTT CAWSVDSTNTEAFF